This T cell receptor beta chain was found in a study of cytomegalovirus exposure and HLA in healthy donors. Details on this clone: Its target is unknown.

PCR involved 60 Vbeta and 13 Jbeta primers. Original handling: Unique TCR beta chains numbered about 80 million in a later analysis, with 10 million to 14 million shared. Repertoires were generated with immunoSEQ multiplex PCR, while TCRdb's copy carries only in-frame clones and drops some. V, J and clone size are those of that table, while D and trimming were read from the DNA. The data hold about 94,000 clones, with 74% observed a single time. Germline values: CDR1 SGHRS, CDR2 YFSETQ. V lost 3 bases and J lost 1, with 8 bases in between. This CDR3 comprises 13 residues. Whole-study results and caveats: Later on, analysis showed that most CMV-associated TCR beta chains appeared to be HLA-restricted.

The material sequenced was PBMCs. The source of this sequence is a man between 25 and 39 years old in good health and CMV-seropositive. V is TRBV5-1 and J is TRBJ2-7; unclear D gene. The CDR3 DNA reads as TGCGCCAGCAGCTCTACGGGTTCCTACGAGCAGTACTTC. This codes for CASSSTGSYEQYF.